Below, 28 T cell receptor beta chains from the same sample are listed, as sequenced in a study of OX40 agonist ivuxolimab in advanced cancers. Library preparation employed the immunoSEQ multiplex PCR assay. What TCRdb holds here is the immuneACCESS table cut down to in-frame rearrangements. Part of the clones is not present; checked against another copy, under half of the missing clones reflect an unresolved V gene, and the others are unexplained. Here the sample has some 45,000 clones; over 65% occur a single time. 23% of the sample is in the top ten clones. Here the sequenced sample was CD4+ or CD8+ T cells sorted from blood, taken in a trial of the OX40 agonist ivuxolimab. These receptors were collected from an adult with an advanced solid tumor such as melanoma, head and neck, liver or kidney cancer.

The gene calls are TRBV14 and TRBJ2-7; D gene uncertain. The CDR3 contains 17 residues. Per germline, CDR1 SGHDN and CDR2 FVKESK. V was clipped by 1 base and J by 4 bases, with 20 bases between them. The DNA for the CDR3 is TGTGCCAGCAGCCAAGGAAGTCTTCTACACTCCAGGTACGAGCAGTACTTC. It yields the protein CASSQGSLLHSRYEQYF. Combining the CDR3 with reference TRBV14 and TRBJ2-7 gives the whole variable domain EAGVTQFPSHSVIEKGQTVTLRCDPISGHDNLYWYRRVMGKEIKFLLHFVKESKQDESGMPNNRFLAERTGGTYSTLKVQPAELEDSGVYFCASSQGSLLHSRYEQYFGPGTRLTVT.

This clone was detected only once. The chain has TRBV28 and TRBJ2-3; perhaps TRBD2 as D (5 bases). The germline V gene encodes CDR1 MDHEN and CDR2 SYDVKM. The CDR3 totals 12 residues. Trimming took off 5 bases at V and 5 bases at J, with 8 bases between the two ends. The CDR3 DNA follows: TGTGCCAGCAGTCCTCGGGGAGATACGCAGTATTTT. This translates into CASSPRGDTQYF.

CDR3 residues: CATSREGQGTGELFF. The CDR3, as DNA: TGTGCCACCAGCAGAGAGGGACAGGGGACCGGGGAGCTGTTTTTT. The chain uses TRBV15 and TRBJ2-2; 10 nucleotides match TRBD1. The CDR3 totals 15 residues. Trimming took 0 bases from V and 5 from J; bases not matched to a gene: 0. Germline V lookup: CDR1 LNHNV, CDR2 YYDKDF (reference sequence).

V usage is TRBV18 and J usage is TRBJ1-1; D is unresolved. V dropped 5 bases and J dropped 5 bases, with 12 bases sitting between them. CDR1 and CDR2 from the germline V gene are KGHSH and LQKENI. This CDR3 is 13 amino acids long. Written as DNA, the CDR3 is TGTGCCAGCTCATCTAATGGAGGTACTGAAGCTTTCTTT. This codes for CASSSNGGTEAFF.

This chain uses TRBV7-3 with TRBJ2-7, with 9 positions matching TRBD1. With 5 bases clipped from V and 4 bases from J, the junction kept 3 bases outside the gene matches. This CDR3 spans 13 amino acids. From germline, CDR1 is SGHTA and CDR2 FQGTGA. The CDR3 DNA reads TGTGCCAGCAGCCTGACAGGGGGGTACGAGCAGTACTTC. Its translation is CASSLTGGYEQYF. Based on the CDR3 plus reference TRBV7-3 and TRBJ2-7, the full variable domain is GAGVSQTPSNKVTEKGKYVELRCDPISGHTALYWYRQSLGQGPEFLIYFQGTGAADDSGLPNDRFFAVRPEGSVSTLKIQRTERGDSAVYLCASSLTGGYEQYFGPGTRLTVT.

The chain links TRBV14 to TRBJ2-1, with D tentatively TRBD2 (6 bases). The V end was cut by 0 bases, the J end by 15 bases, with 12 bases between. The CDR3 is made up of 12 amino acids. Germline lookup yields CDR1 SGHDN and CDR2 FVKESK. CDR3: CASSQDSTSRFF. For the CDR3, the DNA is TGTGCCAGCAGCCAAGATTCCACTAGCCGGTTCTTC.

This chain joins TRBV11-2 and TRBJ1-1, with D tentatively TRBD1 (5 bases). Per germline, CDR1 SGHAT and CDR2 FQNNGV. The V gene lost 0 bases and the J gene lost 4 bases, with 12 bases spanning the gap. This CDR3 has 15 amino acids. CDR3 loop: CASSLDALGRTEAFF. The CDR3 bases are TGTGCCAGCAGCTTAGATGCCTTGGGGCGCACTGAAGCTTTCTTT.

V is TRBV7-8 and J is TRBJ1-5, with 8 bases fitting TRBD1. CDR1 is SGHVS and CDR2 is FQNEAQ in the germline V gene. The CDR3 covers 15 residues. Losses at the gene ends were 5 bases for V and 7 bases for J; bases not matched to a gene: 10. CDR3 sequence (DNA): TGTGCCAGCAGCACAGGTGGGACAGGTCGGCAGCCCCAGCATTTT. It specifies CASSTGGTGRQPQHF.

The J gene is TRBJ2-6, the V gene TRBV7-2; D may be TRBD1 (5 bases). The CDR3 is made up of 16 amino acids. CDR1 is SGHTA and CDR2 is FQGNSA in the germline V gene. The V end lost 5 bases, the J end lost 0 bases, and 11 bases lay between the germline ends. The CDR3 nucleotides read TGTGCCAGCAGCCTAATGACAGTCTCTGGGGCCAACGTCCTGACTTTC. Translated: CASSLMTVSGANVLTF.

The V gene is TRBV19, the J gene TRBJ2-7; TRBD1 aligns across 7 bases. This CDR3 has 15 residues. The V gene's germline CDR1 is LNHDA and CDR2 SQIVND (reference sequence). V lost 4 bases to trimming and J lost 0 bases; unmatched junction nucleotides: 6. For the CDR3, the DNA is TGTGCCAGTAGTACCCTGGACAGGTCCTCCTACGAGCAGTACTTC. This translates into CASSTLDRSSYEQYF.

This clone was counted once. V gene TRBV6-5 combines with J gene TRBJ2-1; 10 bases are a match to TRBD2. This CDR3 region has 16 residues. Germline CDR1 is MNHEY and CDR2 is SVGAGI. Trimming removed 2 bases from V and 5 bases from J; junction bases left unmatched: 6. The CDR3 sequence: CASSYNLAGDHNEQFF. CDR3 DNA: TGTGCCAGCAGTTACAATCTAGCGGGGGACCACAATGAGCAGTTCTTC.

V usage is TRBV28 and J usage is TRBJ1-1; 7 nucleotides agree with TRBD1. V dropped 4 bases and J dropped 6; count of bases not matched to a gene: 8. CDR3 length equals 14 residues. The V gene's germline CDR1 is MDHEN and CDR2 SYDVKM. The CDR3 region has the DNA TGTGCCAGCAGTTCCACGACAGGGTTCGCTGAAGCTTTCTTT. This encodes CASSSTTGFAEAFF.

The V call is TRBV14, the J call TRBJ1-4; unclear D gene. Trimming left V 8 bases short and J 3 bases short, with 16 bases between. The V gene's germline CDR1 is SGHDN and CDR2 FVKESK. This CDR3 is 15 amino acids long. CDR3 in amino acids: CASRKDEAANEKLFF. The CDR3 DNA reads as TGTGCCAGCCGAAAGGACGAGGCAGCTAATGAAAAACTGTTTTTT.

In regard to this clone: At one boundary the junction diverges from the germline segment, which might be a read error. The V gene is TRBV25-1, the J gene TRBJ2-1, with 9 bases that match TRBD1. The CDR3 totals 13 residues. Germline V gives CDR1 MGHDK, CDR2 SYGVNS. CDR3: CASSDPKRDRAVF. CDR3 sequence (DNA): TGTGCCAGCAGTGACCCCAAGCGGGACAGGGCGGTCTTC.

The chain carries TRBV5-6 and TRBJ1-6, with a weak D call TRBD1 (5 bases). The germline CDR1 and CDR2 sequences are SGHDT and YYEEEE. Trimming pared 0 bases from V and 10 bases from J, leaving 11 bases between. There are 14 residues in the CDR3. The CDR3 spells CASSLGQGGSPLHF. The CDR3 nucleotides are TGTGCCAGCAGCTTGGGCCAGGGTGGCTCACCCCTCCACTTT.

This chain links TRBV9 with TRBJ1-5; D gene ambiguous. Trimming cost V 3 bases and J 7 bases, with 20 bases left between them. The CDR3 covers 16 residues. Germline V gene data show CDR1 as SGDLS and CDR2 as YYNGEE. CDR3 DNA sequence: TGTGCCAGCAGCGCGAAACCCGACCCCGGCGAACAGCCCCAGCATTTT. Its protein is CASSAKPDPGEQPQHF.

The chain has TRBV30 and TRBJ1-6, with D hard to call. Between the trimmed V and J ends, which lost 2 bases and 7 bases, there was a span of 6 bases. Germline V lookup: CDR1 GTSNPN, CDR2 SVGIG (reference sequence). The CDR3 is made up of 12 amino acids. Written as DNA, the CDR3 is TGTGCCTGGAGTTCCACAAATTCACCCCTCCACTTT. Its protein is CAWSSTNSPLHF.

This chain uses TRBV11-1 with TRBJ2-7, with D possibly being TRBD1 (6 bases). The ends were cut back, 5 bases at V and 3 bases at J, with 17 bases in the middle. There are 15 residues in the CDR3. Germline V gives CDR1 SGHAT, CDR2 FQDESV (reference sequence). For the CDR3, the DNA is TGTGCCAGCAGCCCCCCGGCAGGGGCTCTCTACGAGCAGTACTTC. Its translation: CASSPPAGALYEQYF.

Here the CDR3 reads CASSLEGSGLYNEQFF. The CDR3 DNA follows: TGTGCCAGCAGCTTAGAGGGTAGCGGGCTGTACAATGAGCAGTTCTTC. This chain links TRBV7-2 with TRBJ2-1; 7 nucleotides align to TRBD2. CDR3 length equals 16 residues. V was pared by 1 base and J by 4 bases, with 7 bases of the junction left unmatched. Germline V lookup: CDR1 SGHTA, CDR2 FQGNSA. Variable domain in full (rest from reference TRBV7-2 and TRBJ2-1): GAGVSQSPSNKVTEKGKDVELRCDPISGHTALYWYRQSLGQGLEFLIYFQGNSAPDKSGLPSDRFSAERTGGSVSTLTIQRTQQEDSAVYLCASSLEGSGLYNEQFFGPGTRLTVL.

The gene calls are TRBV6-5 and TRBJ2-1; the match to TRBD1 covers 9 bases. The germline V gene has CDR1 MNHEY and CDR2 SVGAGI. This CDR3 spans 14 amino acids. After removal of 4 bases from V and 6 bases from J, the junction contained 4 bases not matched to a gene. This chain's CDR3 is CASSSGTGINEQFF. CDR3 coding DNA: TGTGCCAGCAGTTCGGGGACAGGGATCAATGAGCAGTTCTTC.

V is TRBV5-1 and J is TRBJ1-1; the match to TRBD1 covers 9 bases. The V segment lost 1 base and the J segment 7 bases; nucleotides outside the gene matches: 14. Germline V CDR1 and CDR2: SGHRS, YFSETQ. This CDR3 comprises 17 residues. The CDR3 nucleotides are TGCGCCAGCAGCTTGAGCCGGGACAGGGTTAATTGGGATGAAGCTTTCTTT. It is translated as CASSLSRDRVNWDEAFF.

The V call is TRBV19, the J call TRBJ2-3; a possible D gene is TRBD2 (5 bases). The CDR3 length is 14 residues. Germline V CDR1 and CDR2: LNHDA, SQIVND (reference sequence). V gave up 5 bases and J gave up 4 bases, with 13 bases separating them. CDR3 loop: CASSAALGADTQYF. The CDR3 nucleotides read TGTGCCAGTAGTGCGGCTCTCGGGGCAGATACGCAGTATTTT. Full variable domain (missing parts from reference TRBV19 and TRBJ2-3): DGGITQSPKYLFRKEGQNVTLSCEQNLNHDAMYWYRQDPGQGLRLIYYSQIVNDFQKGDIAEGYSVSREKKESFPLTVTSAQKNPTAFYLCASSAALGADTQYFGPGTRLTVL.

The V call is TRBV7-2, the J call TRBJ2-7, with 10 bases aligning to TRBD1. The CDR3 length is 15 residues. J gave up 3 bases and V 4 bases, and 6 bases lay outside the gene matches. CDR1 is SGHTA and CDR2 is FQGNSA in the germline V gene. In DNA form, the CDR3 reads TGTGCCAGCAGCTCGAGGACAGGGGGAATCTACGAGCAGTACTTC. It specifies CASSSRTGGIYEQYF.

The chain recombines TRBV7-2 with TRBJ1-1; D not resolved. Trimming left V 0 bases short and J 7 bases short, with 6 bases between. The length of the CDR3 is 12 residues. Germline CDR1 is SGHTA and CDR2 is FQGNSA. The CDR3 here is CASSLAGFEAFF. In nucleotides, the CDR3 is TGTGCCAGCAGCTTAGCAGGGTTTGAAGCTTTCTTT.

The V and J genes are TRBV5-4 and TRBJ2-3; TRBD2 agrees at 8 bases. The V gene's germline CDR1 is SGHNT and CDR2 YYREEE (reference sequence). V was clipped by 4 bases and J by 1 base; unmatched bases: 5. The CDR3 runs to 15 residues. In DNA, the CDR3 is TGTGCCAGCAGCCGGGGGGGGGCCGGCACAGATACGCAGTATTTT. It translates to CASSRGGAGTDTQYF.

The chain is built from TRBV7-2 and TRBJ2-1, with 7 bases fitting TRBD1. The CDR3 runs 15 residues. Germline CDR1 and CDR2: SGHTA and FQGNSA. V lost 7 bases and J lost 5; bases outside the gene matches: 11. DNA of the CDR3: TGTGCCAGCACCACGGTCGGGACAGATAACAATGAGCAGTTCTTC. Translating gives CASTTVGTDNNEQFF.

The chain joins TRBV9 to TRBJ2-7; tentative D call: TRBD1 (6 bases). The V end lost 4 bases, the J end lost 2 bases, and 19 bases lay between the germline ends. CDR3 size: 16 residues. Germline loops: CDR1 SGDLS, CDR2 YYNGEE. The CDR3 coding sequence is TGTGCCAGCAGCACAAGTCTGCAGGGGTCGACCTACGAGCAGTACTTC. It codes for CASSTSLQGSTYEQYF.

The chain recombines TRBV18 with TRBJ1-1; possibly TRBD1 for D (5 bases). The V gene lost 4 bases and the J gene lost 0 bases, with 12 bases spanning the gap. The CDR3 length is 15 residues. Germline V gene sequence: CDR1 KGHSH, CDR2 LQKENI. The CDR3 sequence is CASSLPTAMNTEAFF. The DNA for the CDR3 is TGTGCCAGCTCACTACCGACAGCCATGAACACTGAAGCTTTCTTT. Full variable domain (rest looked up from reference TRBV18 and TRBJ1-1): NAGVMQNPRHLVRRRGQEARLRCSPMKGHSHVYWYRQLPEEGLKFMVYLQKENIIDESGMPKERFSAEFPKEGPSILRIQQVVRGDSAAYFCASSLPTAMNTEAFFGQGTRLTVV.